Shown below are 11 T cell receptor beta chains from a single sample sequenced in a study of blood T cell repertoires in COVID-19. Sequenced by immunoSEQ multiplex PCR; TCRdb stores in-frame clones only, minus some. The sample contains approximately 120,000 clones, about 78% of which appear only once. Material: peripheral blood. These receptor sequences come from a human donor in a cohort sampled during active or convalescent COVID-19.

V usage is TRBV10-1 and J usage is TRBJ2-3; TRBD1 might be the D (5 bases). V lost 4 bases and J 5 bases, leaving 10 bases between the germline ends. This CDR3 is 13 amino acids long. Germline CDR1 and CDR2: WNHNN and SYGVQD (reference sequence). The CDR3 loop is CASSVGVGDTQYF. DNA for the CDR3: TGCGCCAGCAGTGTAGGGGTTGGAGATACGCAGTATTTT.

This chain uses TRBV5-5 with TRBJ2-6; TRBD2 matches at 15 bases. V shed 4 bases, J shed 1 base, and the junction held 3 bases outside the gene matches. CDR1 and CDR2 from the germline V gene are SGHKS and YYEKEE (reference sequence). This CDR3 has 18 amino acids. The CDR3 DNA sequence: TGTGCCAGCAGCACCGGACTAGCGGGGGGGTCTGGGGCCAACGTCCTGACTTTC. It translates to CASSTGLAGGSGANVLTF.

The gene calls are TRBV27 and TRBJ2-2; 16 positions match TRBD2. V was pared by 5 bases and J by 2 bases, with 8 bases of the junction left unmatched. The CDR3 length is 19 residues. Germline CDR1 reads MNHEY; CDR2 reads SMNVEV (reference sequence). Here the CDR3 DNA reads TGTGCCAGCAGTCCCCTGGGACTAGCGGGGGGGTTTAACACCGGGGAGCTGTTTTTT. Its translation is CASSPLGLAGGFNTGELFF.

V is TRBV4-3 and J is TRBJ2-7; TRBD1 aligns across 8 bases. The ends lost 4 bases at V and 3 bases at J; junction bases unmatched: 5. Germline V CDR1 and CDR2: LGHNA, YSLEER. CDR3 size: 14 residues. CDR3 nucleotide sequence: TGCGCCAGCAGCCCTTGGACAGGGAACTACGAGCAGTACTTC. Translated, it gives CASSPWTGNYEQYF.

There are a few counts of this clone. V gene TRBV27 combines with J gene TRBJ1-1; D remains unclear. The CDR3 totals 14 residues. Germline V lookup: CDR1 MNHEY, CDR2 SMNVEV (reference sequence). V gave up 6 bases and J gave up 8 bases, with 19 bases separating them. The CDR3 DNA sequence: TGTGCCAGCAGCTCAGCCGGGGTGGTTTGGGAAGCTTTCTTT. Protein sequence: CASSSAGVVWEAFF.

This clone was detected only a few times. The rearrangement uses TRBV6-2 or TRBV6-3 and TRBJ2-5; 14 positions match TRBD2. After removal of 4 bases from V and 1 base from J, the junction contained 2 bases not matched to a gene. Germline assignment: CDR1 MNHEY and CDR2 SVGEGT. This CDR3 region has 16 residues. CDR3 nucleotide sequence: TGTGCCAGCAGTTGGGGGACTAGCGGGGGCCAAGAGACCCAGTACTTC. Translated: CASSWGTSGGQETQYF.

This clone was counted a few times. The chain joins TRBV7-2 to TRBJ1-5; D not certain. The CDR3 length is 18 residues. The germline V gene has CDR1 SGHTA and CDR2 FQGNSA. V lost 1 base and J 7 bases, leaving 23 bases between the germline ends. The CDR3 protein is CASSLGGVGSQRAQPQHF. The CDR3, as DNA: TGTGCCAGCAGCTTAGGAGGAGTCGGCAGCCAGAGGGCCCAGCCCCAGCATTTT. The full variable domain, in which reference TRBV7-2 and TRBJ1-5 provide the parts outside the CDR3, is GAGVSQSPSNKVTEKGKDVELRCDPISGHTALYWYRQSLGQGLEFLIYFQGNSAPDKSGLPSDRFSAERTGGSVSTLTIQRTQQEDSAVYLCASSLGGVGSQRAQPQHFGDGTRLSIL.

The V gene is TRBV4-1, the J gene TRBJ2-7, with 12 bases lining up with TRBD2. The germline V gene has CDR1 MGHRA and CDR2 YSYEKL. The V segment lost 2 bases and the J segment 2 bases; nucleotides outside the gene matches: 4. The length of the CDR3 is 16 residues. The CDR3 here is CASSQWTSGAPYEQYF. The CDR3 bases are TGCGCCAGCAGCCAATGGACTAGCGGGGCCCCCTACGAGCAGTACTTC.

The CDR3 DNA is TGTGCCAGCAGCTCCCGGACTAGCGGATTAAACATTCAGTACTTC. Translated, it gives CASSSRTSGLNIQYF. V is TRBV7-2 and J is TRBJ2-4; 10 nucleotides agree with TRBD2. The CDR3 is 15 amino acids. V gave up 4 bases and J gave up 6 bases; unmatched junction bases: 6. Germline V gene data show CDR1 as SGHTA and CDR2 as FQGNSA.

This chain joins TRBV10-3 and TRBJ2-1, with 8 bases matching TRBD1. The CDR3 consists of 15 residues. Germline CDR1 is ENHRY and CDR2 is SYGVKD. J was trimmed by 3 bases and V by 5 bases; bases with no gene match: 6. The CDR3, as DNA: TGTGCCATCAGTAACCGGGACAGGAACTACAATGAGCAGTTCTTC. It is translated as CAISNRDRNYNEQFF.

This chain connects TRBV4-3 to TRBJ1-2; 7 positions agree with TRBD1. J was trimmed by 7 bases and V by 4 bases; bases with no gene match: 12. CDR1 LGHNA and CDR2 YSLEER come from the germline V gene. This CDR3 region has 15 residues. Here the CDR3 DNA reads TGCGCCAGCAGCCCGATAGACAGGGTAAAGTCTGGCTACACCTTC. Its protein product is CASSPIDRVKSGYTF.